This T cell receptor beta chain was recorded in a study of blood T cell repertoires in COVID-19. The overall study: There were acute and convalescent COVID-19 samples, and they came from the United States, Italy and Spain. T cells, B-cell-depleted T cells, or PBMCs supplied cDNA or gDNA.

The CDR3 extends over 15 amino acids. CDR1 and CDR2 (germline): KGHSH, LQKENI. Trimming shortened V by 1 base and J by 6 bases, and 16 bases separated the two germline ends. Per the study methods: Reference gene primer amplification gave nucleated cell count estimates. Here immunoSEQ multiplex PCR was the method, and the copy in TCRdb shows in-frame clones only, minus some. That table is the source of V, J and clone size, and D and trimming were worked out from the DNA. The table includes approximately 300,000 clones, approximately 91% detected once. Cohorts were assigned according to the clinical history that participants reported.

This receptor was obtained from a man in his sixties who had recovered from COVID-19. The source material was PBMCs or T cells enriched from blood (not recorded which). The V and J genes are TRBV18 and TRBJ2-7; tentatively, D is TRBD1 (5 bases). Written as DNA, the CDR3 is TGTGCCAGCTCACCACAGGGCAGGGTAGATTCCGAGCAGTACTTC. This translates into CASSPQGRVDSEQYF.